This T cell receptor (beta chain) was sequenced for a study of cytomegalovirus exposure and HLA in healthy donors. Whole-study findings and limits: It is likely that the observed cluster of highly shared sequence variants was a sequencing artifact.

A remark on this clone: Its antigen remains unknown.

The germline CDR1 and CDR2 sequences are SGHNT and YYREEE (reference sequence). The CDR3 consists of 14 residues. V was shortened by 4 bases and J by 1 base, with 12 bases between the two germline ends. PCR employed 60 Vbeta and 13 Jbeta primers. Per the study methods: In a later analysis, the count reached about 80 million unique TCR beta chains, with 8.5 million to 14 million shared. Profiling relied on immunoSEQ multiplex PCR, and the TCRdb table lists in-frame clones only, not all of them. D and trimming were read from the DNA, whereas the V and J calls and clone size are those reported in that table. The data hold approximately 190,000 clones, with roughly 76% observed a single time.

The sample comprised PBMCs. This clonotype originated in a woman in her 30s in good health and CMV-seropositive. The gene calls are TRBV5-4 and TRBJ2-7; D is possibly TRBD2 (5 bases). The DNA of the CDR3 is TGTGCCAGCAGCAGAAGTCGGGATTCCTACGAGCAGTACTTC. It yields the protein CASSRSRDSYEQYF. Full variable domain (outside the CDR3, taken from reference TRBV5-4 and TRBJ2-7): ETGVTQSPTHLIKTRGQQVTLRCSSQSGHNTVSWYQQALGQGPQFIFQYYREEENGRGNFPPRFSGLQFPNYSSELNVNALELDDSALYLCASSRSRDSYEQYFGPGTRLTVT.